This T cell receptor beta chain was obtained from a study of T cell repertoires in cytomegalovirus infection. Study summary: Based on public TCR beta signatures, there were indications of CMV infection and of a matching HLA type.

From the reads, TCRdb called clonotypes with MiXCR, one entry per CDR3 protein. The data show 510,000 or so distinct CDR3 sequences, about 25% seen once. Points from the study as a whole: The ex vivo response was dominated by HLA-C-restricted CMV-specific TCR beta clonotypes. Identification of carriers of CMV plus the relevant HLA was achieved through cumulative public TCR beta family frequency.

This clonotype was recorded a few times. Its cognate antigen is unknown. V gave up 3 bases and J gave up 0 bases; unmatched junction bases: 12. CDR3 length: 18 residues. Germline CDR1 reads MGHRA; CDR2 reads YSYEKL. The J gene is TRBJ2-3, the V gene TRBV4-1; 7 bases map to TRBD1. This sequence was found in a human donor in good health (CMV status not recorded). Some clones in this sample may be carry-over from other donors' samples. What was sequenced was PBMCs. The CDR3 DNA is TGCGCCAGCAGCCAGGCAACGGCGGACAGGATTAGCACAGATACGCAGTATTTT. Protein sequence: CASSQATADRISTDTQYF.